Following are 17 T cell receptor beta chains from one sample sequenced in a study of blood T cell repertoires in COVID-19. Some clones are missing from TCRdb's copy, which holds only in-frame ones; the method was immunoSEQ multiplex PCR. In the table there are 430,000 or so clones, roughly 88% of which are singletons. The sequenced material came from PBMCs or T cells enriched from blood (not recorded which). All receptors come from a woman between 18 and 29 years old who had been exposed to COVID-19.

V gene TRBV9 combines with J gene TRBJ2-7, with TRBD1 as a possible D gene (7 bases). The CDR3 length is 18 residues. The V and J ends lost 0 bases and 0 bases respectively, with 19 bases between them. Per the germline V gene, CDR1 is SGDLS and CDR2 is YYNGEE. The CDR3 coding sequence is TGTGCCAGCAGCGTAGGGGCAGGGGGGAGTGGGAACTCCTACGAGCAGTACTTC. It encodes CASSVGAGGSGNSYEQYF.

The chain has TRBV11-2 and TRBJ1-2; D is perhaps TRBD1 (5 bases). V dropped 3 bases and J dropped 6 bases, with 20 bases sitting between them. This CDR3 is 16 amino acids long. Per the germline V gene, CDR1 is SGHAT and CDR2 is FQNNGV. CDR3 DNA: TGTGCCAGCAGCTTGGGAGGGCAGGGCTGGCAGAATGGCTACACCTTC. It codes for CASSLGGQGWQNGYTF.

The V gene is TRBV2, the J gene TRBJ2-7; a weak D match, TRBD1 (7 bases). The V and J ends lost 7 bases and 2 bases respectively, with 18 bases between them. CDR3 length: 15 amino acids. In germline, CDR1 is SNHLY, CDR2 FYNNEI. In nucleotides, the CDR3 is TGTGCCAGCATGGGGGGACAGCCTCGACCCTACGAGCAGTACTTC. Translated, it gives CASMGGQPRPYEQYF.

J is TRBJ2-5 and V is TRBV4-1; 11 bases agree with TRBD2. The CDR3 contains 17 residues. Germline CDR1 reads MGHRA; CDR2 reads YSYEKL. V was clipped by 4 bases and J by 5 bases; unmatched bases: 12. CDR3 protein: CASSPLLAGASRETQYF. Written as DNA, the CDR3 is TGCGCCAGCAGCCCCTTACTAGCGGGAGCGAGTCGGGAGACCCAGTACTTC.

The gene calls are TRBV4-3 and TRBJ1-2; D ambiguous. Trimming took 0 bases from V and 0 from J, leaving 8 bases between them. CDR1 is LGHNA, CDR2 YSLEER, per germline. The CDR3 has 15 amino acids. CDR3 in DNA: TGCGCCAGCAGCCAAGACCCCGGGACTAACTATGGCTACACCTTC. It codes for CASSQDPGTNYGYTF.

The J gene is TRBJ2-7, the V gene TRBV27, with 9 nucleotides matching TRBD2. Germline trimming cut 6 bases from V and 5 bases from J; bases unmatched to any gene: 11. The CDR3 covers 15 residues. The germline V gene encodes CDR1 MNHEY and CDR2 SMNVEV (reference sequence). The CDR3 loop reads CASRTGLAGNNEQYF. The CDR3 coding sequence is TGTGCCAGCAGGACCGGGCTAGCGGGGAACAACGAGCAGTACTTC.

Here the CDR3 reads CASSQNRWGEQYF. The CDR3 region has the DNA TGTGCCAGCAGTCAGAACAGGTGGGGCGAGCAGTACTTC. V and J are TRBV12-3 or TRBV12-4 and TRBJ2-7, with a possible D match to TRBD1 (5 bases). V was trimmed by 5 bases and J by 6 bases, leaving 14 bases between them. The CDR3 is made up of 13 amino acids.

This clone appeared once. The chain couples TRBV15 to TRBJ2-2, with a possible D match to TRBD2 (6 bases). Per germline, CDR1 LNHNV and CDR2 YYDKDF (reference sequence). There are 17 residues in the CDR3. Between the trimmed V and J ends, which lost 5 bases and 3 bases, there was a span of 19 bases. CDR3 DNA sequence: TGTGCCACCAGCCCCCAAGGTGGAGGGCCGGACACCGGGGAGCTGTTTTTT. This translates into CATSPQGGGPDTGELFF.

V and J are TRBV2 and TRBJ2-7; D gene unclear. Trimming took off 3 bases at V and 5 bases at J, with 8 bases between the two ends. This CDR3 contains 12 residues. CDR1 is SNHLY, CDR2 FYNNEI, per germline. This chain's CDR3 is CASSDFPHEQYF. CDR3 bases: TGTGCCAGCAGTGATTTCCCTCACGAGCAGTACTTC.

The CDR3 bases are TGCGCCAGCAGCCGGGGGGTCGGGGAGCCCCAGCATTTT. This gives the protein CASSRGVGEPQHF. The chain carries TRBV4-3 and TRBJ1-5; D may be TRBD1 (5 bases). The CDR3 consists of 13 residues. CDR1 and CDR2 from the germline V gene are LGHNA and YSLEER. Trimming pared 4 bases from V and 8 bases from J, leaving 12 bases between.

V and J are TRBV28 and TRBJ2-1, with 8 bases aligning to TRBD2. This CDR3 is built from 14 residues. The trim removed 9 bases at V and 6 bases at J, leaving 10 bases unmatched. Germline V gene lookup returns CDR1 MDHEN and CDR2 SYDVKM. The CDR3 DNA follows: TGTGCCAGTATAGCGGGACTAGTCTCCAATGAGCAGTTCTTC. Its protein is CASIAGLVSNEQFF.

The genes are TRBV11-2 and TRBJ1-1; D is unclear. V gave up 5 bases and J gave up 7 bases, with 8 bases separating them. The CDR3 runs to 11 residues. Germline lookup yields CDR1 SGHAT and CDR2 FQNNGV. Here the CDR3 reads CASSRQFEAFF. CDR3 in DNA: TGTGCCAGCAGCCGACAATTTGAAGCTTTCTTT.

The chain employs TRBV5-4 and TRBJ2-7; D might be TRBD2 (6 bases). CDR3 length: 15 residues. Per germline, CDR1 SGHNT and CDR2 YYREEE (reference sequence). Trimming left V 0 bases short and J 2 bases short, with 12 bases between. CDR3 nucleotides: TGTGCCAGCAGCTTGGGGAGGGAGGATCCCTACGAGCAGTACTTC. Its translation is CASSLGREDPYEQYF.

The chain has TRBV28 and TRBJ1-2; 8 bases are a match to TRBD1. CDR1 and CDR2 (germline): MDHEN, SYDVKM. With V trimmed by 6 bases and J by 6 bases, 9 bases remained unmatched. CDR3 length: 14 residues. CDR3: CASSLPTGVHGYTF. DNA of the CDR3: TGTGCCAGCAGCCTTCCGACAGGGGTACATGGCTACACCTTC.

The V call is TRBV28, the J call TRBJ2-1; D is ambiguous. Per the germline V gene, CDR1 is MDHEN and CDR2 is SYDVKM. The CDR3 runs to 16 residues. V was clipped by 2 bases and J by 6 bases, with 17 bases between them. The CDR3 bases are TGTGCCAGCAGTTTAGCCCGGAGAGGTAGGTTCAATGAGCAGTTCTTC. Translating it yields CASSLARRGRFNEQFF.

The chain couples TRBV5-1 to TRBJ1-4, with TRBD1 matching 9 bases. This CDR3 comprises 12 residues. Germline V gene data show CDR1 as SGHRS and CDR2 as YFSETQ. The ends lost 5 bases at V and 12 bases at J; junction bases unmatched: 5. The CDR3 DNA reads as TGCGCCAGCAGTATACAGGGGGCGGAACTGTTTTTT. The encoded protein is CASSIQGAELFF.

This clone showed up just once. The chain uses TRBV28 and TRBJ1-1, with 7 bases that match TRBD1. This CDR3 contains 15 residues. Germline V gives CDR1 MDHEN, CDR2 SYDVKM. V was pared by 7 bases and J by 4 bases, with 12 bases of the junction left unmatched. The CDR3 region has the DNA TGTGCCAGCACCCCAAACCTGGCAGGGGGCACTGAAGCTTTCTTT. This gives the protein CASTPNLAGGTEAFF.